Presented here are 11 T cell receptor beta chains from one specimen sequenced in a study of control samples from healthy donors and cancer patients. Profiled with immunoSEQ multiplex PCR; TCRdb holds only in-frame clones, not every one. The sample records some 130,000 clones, around nine tenths being singletons. Sequencing was done on a sample of blood. These receptors all come from a middle-aged man in good health.

The J gene is TRBJ1-1, the V gene TRBV6-6; TRBD1 is a possible D gene (5 bases). Trimming shortened V by 5 bases and J by 0 bases, and 13 bases separated the two germline ends. Germline CDR1 MNHNY, CDR2 SVGAGI (reference sequence). The CDR3 has 15 amino acids. The CDR3 loop is CASSMPQGMNTEAFF. CDR3 coding DNA: TGTGCCAGCAGTATGCCCCAGGGTATGAACACTGAAGCTTTCTTT.

The chain carries TRBV28 and TRBJ2-1; D is perhaps TRBD1 (5 bases). Trimming took 10 bases from V and 2 from J, leaving 12 bases between them. The CDR3 spans 13 residues. The germline CDR1 and CDR2 sequences are MDHEN and SYDVKM. The CDR3 is CATVGATYNEQFF. Written as DNA, the CDR3 is TGTGCCACCGTAGGGGCGACCTACAATGAGCAGTTCTTC.

The chain employs TRBV7-9 and TRBJ1-4; TRBD1 matches 11 bases. Germline loops: CDR1 SEHNR, CDR2 FQNEAQ (reference sequence). CDR3 length: 15 residues. J lost 6 bases, V lost 5 bases, and 5 bases had no gene match. CDR3 nucleotides: TGTGCCAGCAGCGCGCGGACAGGGGGCGATGAAAAACTGTTTTTT. It yields the protein CASSARTGGDEKLFF.

V gene TRBV27 combines with J gene TRBJ1-6; maybe TRBD1 (5 bases). The germline gives CDR1 MNHEY, CDR2 SMNVEV (reference sequence). Trimming pared 3 bases from V and 15 bases from J, leaving 15 bases between. CDR3 size: 13 residues. CDR3 amino acids: CASSLLGPEGLHF. DNA for the CDR3: TGTGCCAGCAGTTTGCTGGGGCCCGAGGGCCTCCACTTT.

The J gene is TRBJ1-3, the V gene TRBV4-1; D gene ambiguous. This CDR3 is 16 amino acids long. CDR1 and CDR2 (germline): MGHRA, YSYEKL. With 2 bases removed from V and 0 bases from J, the gap between germline ends came to 11 bases. The CDR3 region is CASSQPLQTSGNTIYF. Here the CDR3 DNA reads TGCGCCAGCAGCCAACCCCTACAGACCTCTGGAAACACCATATATTTT.

The chain has TRBV6-4 and TRBJ1-1; unclear D gene. V lost 5 bases, J lost 4 bases, and 11 bases lay in between. Germline CDR1 MRHNA, CDR2 SNTAGT. This CDR3 is built from 13 residues. CDR3: CASSSWAGTEAFF. DNA for the CDR3: TGTGCCAGCAGTTCGTGGGCTGGCACTGAAGCTTTCTTT.

This chain joins TRBV6-5 and TRBJ1-1; TRBD1 matches at 11 bases. The CDR3 spans 15 residues. Germline CDR1 and CDR2: MNHEY and SVGAGI. V lost 2 bases and J lost 3; bases outside the gene matches: 2. This CDR3 is CASSYTGQGDTEAFF. The CDR3, as DNA: TGTGCCAGCAGTTACACGGGACAGGGGGACACTGAAGCTTTCTTT.

V is TRBV6-1 and J is TRBJ2-3, with TRBD2 identical over 12 bases. V was clipped by 2 bases and J by 0 bases; unmatched bases: 3. The CDR3 totals 17 residues. CDR1 and CDR2 from the germline V gene are MNHNS and SASEGT. The DNA of the CDR3 is TGTGCCAGCAGTGAACTAGCGGGGGGGGCTAGCACAGATACGCAGTATTTT. It specifies CASSELAGGASTDTQYF.

The chain has TRBV27 and TRBJ1-6, with D maybe TRBD1 (5 bases). This CDR3 has 15 amino acids. V lost 2 bases and J lost 6, with 11 bases in between. The germline V gene has CDR1 MNHEY and CDR2 SMNVEV (reference sequence). The CDR3 here is CASSLGGLSNSPLHF. The CDR3 nucleotides are TGTGCCAGCAGTTTAGGGGGACTTTCTAATTCACCCCTCCACTTT.

This CDR3 is CASSLENSPLHF. The CDR3, as DNA: TGCGCCAGCAGCTTGGAAAATTCACCCCTCCACTTT. V and J are TRBV5-1 and TRBJ1-6, with unresolved D. This CDR3 has 12 residues. Trimming cost V 0 bases and J 7 bases, with 2 bases left between them. Germline lookup yields CDR1 SGHRS and CDR2 YFSETQ.

V usage is TRBV10-3 and J usage is TRBJ1-5, with TRBD1 matching over 9 bases. Unmatched junction bases numbered 4, after V lost 0 bases and J lost 7 bases. Per the germline V gene, CDR1 is ENHRY and CDR2 is SYGVKD. This CDR3 has 15 residues. The CDR3 reads CAISESDRGRQPQHF. The CDR3 region has the DNA TGTGCCATCAGTGAGTCAGACAGGGGGAGACAGCCCCAGCATTTT.